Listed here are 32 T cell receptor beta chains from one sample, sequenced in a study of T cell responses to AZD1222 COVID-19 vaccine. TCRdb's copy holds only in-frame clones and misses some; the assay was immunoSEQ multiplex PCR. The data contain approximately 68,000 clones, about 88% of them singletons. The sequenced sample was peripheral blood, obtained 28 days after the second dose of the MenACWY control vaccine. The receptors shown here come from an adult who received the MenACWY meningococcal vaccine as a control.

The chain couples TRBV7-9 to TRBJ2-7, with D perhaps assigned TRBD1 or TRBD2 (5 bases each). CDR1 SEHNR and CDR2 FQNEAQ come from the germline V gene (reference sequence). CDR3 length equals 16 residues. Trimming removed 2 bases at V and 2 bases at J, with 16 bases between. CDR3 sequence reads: CASSLSLGQGPYEQYF. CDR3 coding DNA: TGTGCCAGCAGCTTATCGTTAGGGCAGGGACCCTACGAGCAGTACTTC.

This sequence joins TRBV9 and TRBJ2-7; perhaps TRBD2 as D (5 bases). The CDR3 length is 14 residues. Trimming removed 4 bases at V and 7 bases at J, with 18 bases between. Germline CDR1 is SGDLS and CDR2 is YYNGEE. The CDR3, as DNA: TGTGCCAGCAGCCCCCAGCTGGAGGATCTAGAGCAGTACTTC. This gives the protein CASSPQLEDLEQYF.

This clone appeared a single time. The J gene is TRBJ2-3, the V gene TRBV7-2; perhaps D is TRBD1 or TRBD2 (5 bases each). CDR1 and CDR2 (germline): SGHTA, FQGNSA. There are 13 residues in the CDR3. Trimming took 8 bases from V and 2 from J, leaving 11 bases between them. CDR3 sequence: CASGEGPTDTQYF. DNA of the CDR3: TGTGCCAGCGGCGAGGGACCCACAGATACGCAGTATTTT.

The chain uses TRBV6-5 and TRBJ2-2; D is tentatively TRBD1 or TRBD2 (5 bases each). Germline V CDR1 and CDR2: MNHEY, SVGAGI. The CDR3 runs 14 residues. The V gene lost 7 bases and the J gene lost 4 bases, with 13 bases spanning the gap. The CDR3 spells CASTWGPSTGELFF. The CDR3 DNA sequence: TGTGCCAGCACCTGGGGACCCTCCACCGGGGAGCTGTTTTTT.

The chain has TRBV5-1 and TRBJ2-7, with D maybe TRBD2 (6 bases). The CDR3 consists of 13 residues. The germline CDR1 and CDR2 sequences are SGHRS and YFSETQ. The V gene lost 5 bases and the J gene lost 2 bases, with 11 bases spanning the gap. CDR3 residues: CASRGTGAYEQYF. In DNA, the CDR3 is TGCGCCAGCAGGGGGACGGGGGCCTACGAGCAGTACTTC.

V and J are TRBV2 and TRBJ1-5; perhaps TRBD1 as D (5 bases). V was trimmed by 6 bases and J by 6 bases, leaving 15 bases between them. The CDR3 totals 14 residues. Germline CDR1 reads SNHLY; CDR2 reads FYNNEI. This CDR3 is CASSQTGGVQPQHF. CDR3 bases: TGTGCCAGCAGCCAAACCGGAGGGGTTCAGCCCCAGCATTTT.

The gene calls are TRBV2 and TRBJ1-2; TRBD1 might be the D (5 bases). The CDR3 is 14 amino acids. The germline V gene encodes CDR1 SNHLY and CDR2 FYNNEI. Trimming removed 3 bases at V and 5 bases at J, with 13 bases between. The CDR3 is CASSEAQEGYGYTF. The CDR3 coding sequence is TGTGCCAGCAGTGAGGCCCAGGAGGGGTATGGCTACACCTTC.

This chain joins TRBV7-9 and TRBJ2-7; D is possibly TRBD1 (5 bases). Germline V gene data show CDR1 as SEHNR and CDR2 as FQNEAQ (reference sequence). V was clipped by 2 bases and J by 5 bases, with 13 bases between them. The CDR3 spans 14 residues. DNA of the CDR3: TGTGCCAGCAGCTTAACTACTGGACAAGACGAGCAGTACTTC. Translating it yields CASSLTTGQDEQYF.

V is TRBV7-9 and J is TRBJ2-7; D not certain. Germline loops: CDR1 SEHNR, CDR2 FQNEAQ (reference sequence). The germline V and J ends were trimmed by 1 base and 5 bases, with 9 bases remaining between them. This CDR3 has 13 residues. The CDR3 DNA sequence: TGTGCCAGCAGCTTAGGGGTTCGGGACGAGCAGTACTTC. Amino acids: CASSLGVRDEQYF.

CDR3 loop: CASSIDLGGTEGDTQYF. The CDR3 DNA follows: TGTGCCAGTAGTATAGATCTGGGCGGGACGGAGGGAGATACGCAGTATTTT. This chain uses TRBV19 with TRBJ2-3; D perhaps matches TRBD2 (6 bases). The CDR3 runs 17 residues. The V end lost 0 bases, the J end lost 5 bases, and 18 bases lay between the germline ends. Per the germline V gene, CDR1 is LNHDA and CDR2 is SQIVND (reference sequence).

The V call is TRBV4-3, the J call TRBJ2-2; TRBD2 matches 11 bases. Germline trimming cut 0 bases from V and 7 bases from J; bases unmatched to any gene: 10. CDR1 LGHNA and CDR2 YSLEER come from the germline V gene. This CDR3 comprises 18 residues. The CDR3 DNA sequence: TGCGCCAGCAGCCAAGATGTTACTAGCGGGGGATATGACGGGGAGCTGTTTTTT. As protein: CASSQDVTSGGYDGELFF.

CDR3 region: CASSLKLERSEQYF. CDR3 nucleotide sequence: TGTGCCAGCAGCTTGAAGTTGGAACGTTCCGAGCAGTACTTC. This chain links TRBV5-4 with TRBJ2-7; D remains unclear. Trimming removed 1 base from V and 6 bases from J, with 14 bases in between. The CDR3 length is 14 residues. CDR1 and CDR2 (germline): SGHNT, YYREEE (reference sequence).

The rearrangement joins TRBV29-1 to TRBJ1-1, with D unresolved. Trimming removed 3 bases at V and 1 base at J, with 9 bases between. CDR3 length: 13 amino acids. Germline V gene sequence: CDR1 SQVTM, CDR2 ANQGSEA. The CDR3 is CSVDGHRNTEAFF. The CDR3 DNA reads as TGCAGCGTTGATGGGCACCGGAACACTGAAGCTTTCTTT.

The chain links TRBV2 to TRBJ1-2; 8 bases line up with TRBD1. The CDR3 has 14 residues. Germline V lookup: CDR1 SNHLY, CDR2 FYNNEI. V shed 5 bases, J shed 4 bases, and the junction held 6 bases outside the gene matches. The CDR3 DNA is TGTGCCAGCAGTCGGGACAGGTCCTCCTATGGCTACACCTTC. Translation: CASSRDRSSYGYTF.

CDR3 in amino acids: CASSLVSGSIGTNEQFF. CDR3 coding DNA: TGTGCCAGCAGCTTAGTGTCCGGCTCCATAGGGACCAATGAGCAGTTCTTC. The chain couples TRBV11-3 to TRBJ2-1; D might be TRBD1 or TRBD2, each matching 5 bases. The V end was cut by 1 base, the J end by 6 bases, with 19 bases between. CDR3 length equals 17 residues. Germline V gives CDR1 SGHNT, CDR2 YENEEA.

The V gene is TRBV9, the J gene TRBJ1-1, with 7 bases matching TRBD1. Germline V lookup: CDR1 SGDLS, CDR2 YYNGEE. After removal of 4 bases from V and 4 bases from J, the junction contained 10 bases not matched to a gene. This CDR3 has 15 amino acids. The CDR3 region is CASSPQQGLGTEAFF. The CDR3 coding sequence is TGTGCCAGCAGCCCGCAACAGGGGCTTGGCACTGAAGCTTTCTTT.

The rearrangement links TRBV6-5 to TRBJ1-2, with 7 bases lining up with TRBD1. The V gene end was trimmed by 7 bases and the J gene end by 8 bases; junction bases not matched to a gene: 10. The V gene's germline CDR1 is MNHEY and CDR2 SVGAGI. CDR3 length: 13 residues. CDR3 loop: CASIGETGKGYTF. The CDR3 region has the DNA TGTGCCAGCATAGGAGAGACAGGGAAGGGCTACACCTTC.

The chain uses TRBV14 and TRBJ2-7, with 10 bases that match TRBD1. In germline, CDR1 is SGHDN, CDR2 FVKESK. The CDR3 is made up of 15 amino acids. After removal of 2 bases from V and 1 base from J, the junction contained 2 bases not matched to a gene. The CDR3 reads CASSQMGQGSYEQYF. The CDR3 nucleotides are TGTGCCAGCAGCCAAATGGGACAGGGGTCCTACGAGCAGTACTTC.

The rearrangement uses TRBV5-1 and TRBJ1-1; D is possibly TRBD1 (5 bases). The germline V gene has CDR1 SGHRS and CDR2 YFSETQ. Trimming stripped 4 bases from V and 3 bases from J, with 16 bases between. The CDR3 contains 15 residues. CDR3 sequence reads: CASSPLGGRDTEAFF. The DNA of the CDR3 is TGCGCCAGCAGCCCCCTGGGGGGGAGGGACACTGAAGCTTTCTTT.

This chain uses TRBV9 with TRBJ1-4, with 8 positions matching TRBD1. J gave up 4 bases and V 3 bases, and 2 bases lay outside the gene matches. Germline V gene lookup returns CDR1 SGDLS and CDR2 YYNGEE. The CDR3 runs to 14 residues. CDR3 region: CASSGQGFNEKLFF. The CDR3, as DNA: TGTGCCAGCAGCGGACAGGGGTTTAATGAAAAACTGTTTTTT.

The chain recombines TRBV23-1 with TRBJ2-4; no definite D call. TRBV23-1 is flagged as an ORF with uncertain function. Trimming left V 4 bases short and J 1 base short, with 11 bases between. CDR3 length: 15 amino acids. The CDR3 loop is CASSPPTRAKNIQYF. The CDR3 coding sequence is TGCGCCAGCAGTCCCCCTACGCGGGCCAAAAACATTCAGTACTTC.

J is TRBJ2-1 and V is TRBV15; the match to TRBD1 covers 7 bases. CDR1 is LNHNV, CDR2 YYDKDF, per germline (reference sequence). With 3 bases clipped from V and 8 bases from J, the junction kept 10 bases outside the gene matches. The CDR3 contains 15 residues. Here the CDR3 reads CATSSLRFQGDEQFF. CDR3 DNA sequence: TGTGCCACCAGCAGCCTCAGGTTCCAGGGGGATGAGCAGTTCTTC.

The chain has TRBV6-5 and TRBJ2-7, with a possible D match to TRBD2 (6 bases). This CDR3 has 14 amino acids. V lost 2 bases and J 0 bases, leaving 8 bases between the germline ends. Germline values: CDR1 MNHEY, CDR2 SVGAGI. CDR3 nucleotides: TGTGCCAGCAGTTACGGGCGGGACTCCTACGAGCAGTACTTC. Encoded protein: CASSYGRDSYEQYF.

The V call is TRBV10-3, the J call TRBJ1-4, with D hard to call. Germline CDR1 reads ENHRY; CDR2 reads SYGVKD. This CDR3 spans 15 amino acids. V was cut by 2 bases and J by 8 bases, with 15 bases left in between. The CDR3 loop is CAISERFQVQEKLFF. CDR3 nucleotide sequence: TGTGCCATCAGTGAGAGATTTCAGGTTCAGGAAAAACTGTTTTTT.

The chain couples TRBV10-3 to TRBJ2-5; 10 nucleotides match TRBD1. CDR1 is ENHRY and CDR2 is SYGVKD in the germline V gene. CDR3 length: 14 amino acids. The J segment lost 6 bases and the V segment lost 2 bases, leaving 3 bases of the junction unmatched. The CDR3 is CAISEGTGAQTQYF. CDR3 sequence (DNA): TGTGCCATCAGTGAGGGGACAGGGGCACAGACCCAGTACTTC.

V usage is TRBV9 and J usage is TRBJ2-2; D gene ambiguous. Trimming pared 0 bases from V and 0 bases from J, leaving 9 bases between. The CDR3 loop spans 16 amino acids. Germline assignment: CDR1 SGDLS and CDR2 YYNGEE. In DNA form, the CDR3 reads TGTGCCAGCAGCGTAGCGAGTAGGGCGAACACCGGGGAGCTGTTTTTT. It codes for CASSVASRANTGELFF.

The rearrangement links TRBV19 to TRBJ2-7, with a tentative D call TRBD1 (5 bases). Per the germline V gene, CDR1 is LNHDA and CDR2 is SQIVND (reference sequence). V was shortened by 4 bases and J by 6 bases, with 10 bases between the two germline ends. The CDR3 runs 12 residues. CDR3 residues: CASSTQGGEQYF. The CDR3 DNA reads TGTGCCAGTAGTACCCAGGGTGGCGAGCAGTACTTC.

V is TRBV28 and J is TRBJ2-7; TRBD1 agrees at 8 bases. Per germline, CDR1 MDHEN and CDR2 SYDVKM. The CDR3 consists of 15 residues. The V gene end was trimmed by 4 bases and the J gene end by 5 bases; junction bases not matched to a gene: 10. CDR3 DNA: TGTGCCAGCAGTTGGCTCCGGGACAGGCCCCACGAGCAGTACTTC. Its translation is CASSWLRDRPHEQYF.

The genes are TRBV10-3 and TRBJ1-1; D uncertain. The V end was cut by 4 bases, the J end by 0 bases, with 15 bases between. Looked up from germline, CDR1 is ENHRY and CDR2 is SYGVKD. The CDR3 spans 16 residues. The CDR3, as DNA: TGTGCCATCAGTGTGGAAGGTTTGGGAATGAACACTGAAGCTTTCTTT. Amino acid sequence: CAISVEGLGMNTEAFF.

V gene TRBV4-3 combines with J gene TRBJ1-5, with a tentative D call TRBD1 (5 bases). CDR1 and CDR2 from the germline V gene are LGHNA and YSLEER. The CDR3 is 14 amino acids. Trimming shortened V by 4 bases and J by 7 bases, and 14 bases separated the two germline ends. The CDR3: CASSLRQGGQPQHF. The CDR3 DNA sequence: TGCGCCAGCAGCCTTCGGCAGGGCGGGCAGCCCCAGCATTTT.

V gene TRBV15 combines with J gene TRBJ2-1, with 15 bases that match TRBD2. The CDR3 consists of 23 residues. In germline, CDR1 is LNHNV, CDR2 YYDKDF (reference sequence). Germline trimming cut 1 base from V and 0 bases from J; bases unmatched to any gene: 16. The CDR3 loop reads CATSRGLNTPGLAGGYSYNEQFF. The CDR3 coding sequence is TGTGCCACCAGCAGAGGTCTCAATACCCCGGGACTAGCGGGAGGCTACTCCTACAATGAGCAGTTCTTC.

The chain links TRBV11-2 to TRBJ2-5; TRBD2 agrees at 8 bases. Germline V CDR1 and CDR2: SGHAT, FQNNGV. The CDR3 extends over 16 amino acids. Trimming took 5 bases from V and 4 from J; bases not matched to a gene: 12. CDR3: CASSITGTGGTETQYF. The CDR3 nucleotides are TGTGCCAGCAGCATAACCGGGACGGGAGGGACAGAGACCCAGTACTTC.